The rows below give T cell receptor beta chains drawn from one sample of a study of T cell responses to AZD1222 COVID-19 vaccine. The data were produced by immunoSEQ multiplex PCR, yet TCRdb's version contains in-frame clones alone and is incomplete. The sample shows tens of thousands of clones, roughly 82% of them seen only once. The specimen comprised peripheral blood, sampled on day 0 of AZD1222 vaccination. The receptor source for this set is an adult in good health. The conserved cysteine and the conserved F or W are not part of the CDR3 here. Clone size, where shown, is once, few, many, or a class for clones that have expanded.

>NA|TRBJ2-3|TRBV6-6
ASSRTDPTTQY
>NA|TRBJ2-7|TRBV4-1
ASSQGFPGYEQY
>NA|TRBJ2-7|TRBV9
ASSPGAGAGSYEQY
>NA|TRBJ2-7|TRBV11-3
ASSSTVGEQY
>NA|TRBJ1-5|TRBV28
ASSLGNQPQH
>once|TRBJ1-3|TRBV23-1
ASTGTGNTIY
>once|TRBJ1-6|TRBV5-8
ASAQYNSPLH
>few|TRBJ1-2|TRBV3-1/TRBV3-2
ASSRTGTGFRGYT
>NA|TRBJ1-2|TRBV7-8
ASSRGQGNYGYT
>NA|TRBJ1-4|TRBV28
ASSVGTGHEKLF
>NA|TRBJ2-7|TRBV2
ASSEYRTNEQY
>NA|TRBJ2-3|TRBV7-3
ASSVLAGGPTDTQY
>few|TRBJ2-7|TRBV27
ASSPYRTVYEQY
>NA|TRBJ2-7|TRBV6-5
ASSAGQGRQY
>NA|TRBJ2-7|TRBV7-8
ASSPTNYEQY
>NA|TRBJ1-3|TRBV6-6
ASIRDGSPGNTIY
>few|TRBJ2-7|TRBV5-1
ASSLASQGWDEQY
>few|TRBJ2-7|TRBV28
ASRFGRTRLGVIYEQY
>NA|TRBJ2-7|TRBV11-3
ASSLVGIPSYEQY
>NA|TRBJ2-5|TRBV6-4
ASSEPRRAPLQETQY
>once|TRBJ2-7|TRBV7-2
ASSQTLTSEQY
>NA|TRBJ1-1|TRBV5-1
ASTSSGGNTEAF
>NA|TRBJ1-2|TRBV6-5
ASSFGQGSGGYT
>NA|TRBJ1-4|TRBV7-6
ASSSRASTGDEKLF
>NA|TRBJ2-3|TRBV4-1
ASSQPLAEDTQY
>NA|TRBJ2-5|TRBV3-1/TRBV3-2
ASSSTLGRGRETQY
>NA|TRBJ2-2|TRBV10-3
AISAGTRGTGELF
>NA|TRBJ1-1|TRBV7-2
ASSPRGTMNTEAF
>few|TRBJ2-1|TRBV27
ASSLGPGIRDEQF
>NA|TRBJ2-1|TRBV14
ASSLGPGRHEQF
>NA|TRBJ1-6|TRBV10-3
AIRTGDGSPLH
>NA|TRBJ1-2|TRBV18
ASSPGQSYGYT
>few|TRBJ1-6|TRBV7-9
ASSLARGQGRNSPLH
>NA|TRBJ1-3|TRBV19
ASSTVSGNTIY
>NA|TRBJ1-5|TRBV7-9
ASGGQGMQPQH
>NA|TRBJ1-5|TRBV27
ASSPHNQPQH
>NA|TRBJ1-2|TRBV18
ASSPPLRWGYGYT
>NA|TRBJ1-6|TRBV6-5
AGQGARNSPLH
>NA|TRBJ2-7|TRBV28
ASSITGKEQY
>NA|TRBJ2-1|TRBV9
ASSVPGGTEQF
>NA|TRBJ2-7|TRBV5-1
ASSDLGNYEQY
>NA|TRBJ2-1|TRBV7-9
ASSLETRRDEQF
>NA|TRBJ2-3|TRBV11-3
ASSQRVSRGTDTQY
>NA|TRBJ2-2|TRBV18
ASSLPTSGALGGELF
>once|TRBJ2-5|TRBV5-1
ASSFSTGTGGSTQY
>NA|TRBJ2-7|TRBV14
ASSLVRGNEQY
>NA|TRBJ1-1|TRBV11-2
ASSLGLNTEAF
>NA|TRBJ2-2|TRBV4-3
ASSQVVSGGPTGELF
>NA|TRBJ2-3|TRBV2
ASSEERVVTDTQY